This T cell receptor beta chain was retrieved from a study of cytomegalovirus exposure and HLA in healthy donors. Study context: Of roughly 400 genotyped donors, 80% to 85% grouped in the Caucasian-associated ancestry cluster.

Regarding the study as a whole: As was reported, the HLA-A and HLA-B alleles of most subjects were accurately predicted from TCR beta sequences.

The CDR3 consists of 17 residues. The PCR was carried out with 60 Vbeta primers and 13 Jbeta primers. Using immunoSEQ multiplex PCR, the repertoire was profiled, and TCRdb retains in-frame clones only, with some absent. This sample yields 120,000 to 150,000 clones, of which around 78% are seen a single time; over 2.5% belongs to the top ten. A remark on this clone: Its antigen is not identified.

The chain has TRBV12-1 and TRBJ2-3; the D call in the table, TRBD2, was not verified against the DNA. TRBV12-1 is recorded as a pseudogene. The receptor's source is a man in his forties or fifties in good health and CMV-seropositive. The sequenced material came from PBMCs. CDR3 amino acids: CASSLPSSGSSTDTQYF. In nucleotides, the CDR3 is TGTGCCAGCAGCCTCCCGTCTAGCGGGAGTAGCACAGATACGCAGTATTTT.